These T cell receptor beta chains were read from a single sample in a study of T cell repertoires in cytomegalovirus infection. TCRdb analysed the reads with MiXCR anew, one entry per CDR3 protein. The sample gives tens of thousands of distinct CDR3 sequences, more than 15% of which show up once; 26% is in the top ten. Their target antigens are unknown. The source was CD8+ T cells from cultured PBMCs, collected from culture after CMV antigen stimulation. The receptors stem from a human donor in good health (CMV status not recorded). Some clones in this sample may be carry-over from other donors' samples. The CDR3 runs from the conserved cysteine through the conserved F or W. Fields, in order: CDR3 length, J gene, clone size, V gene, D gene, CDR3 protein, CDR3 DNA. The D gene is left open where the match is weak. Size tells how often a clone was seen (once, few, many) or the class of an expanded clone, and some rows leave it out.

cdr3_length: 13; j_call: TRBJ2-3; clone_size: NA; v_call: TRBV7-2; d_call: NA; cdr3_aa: CASSPRRTDTQYF; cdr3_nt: TGTGCCAGCAGTCCCAGGCGCACAGATACGCAGTATTTT
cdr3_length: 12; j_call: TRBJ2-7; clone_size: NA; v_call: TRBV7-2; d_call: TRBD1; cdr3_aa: CASSPAGTGKYF; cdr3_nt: TGTGCCAGCAGCCCGGCGGGGACAGGGAAGTACTTC
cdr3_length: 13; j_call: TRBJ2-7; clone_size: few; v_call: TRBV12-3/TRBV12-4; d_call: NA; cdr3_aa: CASSEGDVYEQYF; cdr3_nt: TGTGCCAGCAGTGAGGGGGACGTCTACGAGCAGTACTTC
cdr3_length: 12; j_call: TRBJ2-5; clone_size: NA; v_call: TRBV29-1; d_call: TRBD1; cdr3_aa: CSVSRGQETQYF; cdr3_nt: TGCAGCGTTTCCAGGGGGCAGGAGACCCAGTACTTC
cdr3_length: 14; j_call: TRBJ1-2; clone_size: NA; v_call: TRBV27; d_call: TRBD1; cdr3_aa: CASSADRGFYGYTF; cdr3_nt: TGTGCCAGCAGTGCGGACAGGGGGTTTTATGGCTACACCTTC
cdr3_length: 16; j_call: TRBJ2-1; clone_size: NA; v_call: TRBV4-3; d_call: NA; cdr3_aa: CASSHREVEDDNEQFF; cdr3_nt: TGCGCCAGCAGCCACCGAGAGGTAGAAGATGACAATGAGCAGTTCTTC
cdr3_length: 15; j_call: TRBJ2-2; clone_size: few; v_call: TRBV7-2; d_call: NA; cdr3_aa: CASSLWITNTGELFF; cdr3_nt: TGTGCCAGCAGCTTGTGGATTACGAACACCGGGGAGCTGTTTTTT
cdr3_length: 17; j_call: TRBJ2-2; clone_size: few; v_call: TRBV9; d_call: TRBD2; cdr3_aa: CASSVRPGGLNTGELFF; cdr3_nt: TGTGCCAGCAGCGTGAGACCGGGGGGGCTAAACACCGGGGAGCTGTTTTTT
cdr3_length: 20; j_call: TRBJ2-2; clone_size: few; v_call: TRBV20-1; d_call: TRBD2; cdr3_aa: CSARETGLGLAGGLTGELFF; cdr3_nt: TGCAGTGCTAGAGAGACAGGGCTGGGACTAGCGGGAGGTCTCACCGGGGAGCTGTTTTTT
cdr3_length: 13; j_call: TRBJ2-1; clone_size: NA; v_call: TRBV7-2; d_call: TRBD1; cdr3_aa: CASSWGQYNEQFF; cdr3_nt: TGTGCCAGCAGCTGGGGACAGTACAATGAGCAGTTCTTC
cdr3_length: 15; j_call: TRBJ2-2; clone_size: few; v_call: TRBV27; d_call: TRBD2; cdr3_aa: CASTSAGGPFGELFF; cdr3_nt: TGTGCCAGCACCTCTGCGGGGGGGCCCTTCGGGGAGCTGTTTTTT
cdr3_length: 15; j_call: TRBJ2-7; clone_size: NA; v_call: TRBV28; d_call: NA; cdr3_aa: CASSTRGGHSYEQYF; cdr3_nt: TGTGCCAGCAGTACCCGCGGGGGCCACTCCTACGAGCAGTACTTC
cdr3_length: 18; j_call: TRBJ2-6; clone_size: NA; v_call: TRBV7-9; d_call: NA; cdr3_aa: CASSSPASGGSGANVLTF; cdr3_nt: TGTGCCAGCAGCTCCCCGGCGTCCGGAGGTTCTGGGGCCAACGTCCTGACTTTC
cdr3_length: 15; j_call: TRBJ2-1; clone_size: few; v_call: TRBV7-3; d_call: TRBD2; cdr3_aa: CASSDSGGVGGEQFF; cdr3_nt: TGTGCCAGCAGCGATAGCGGGGGCGTAGGGGGTGAGCAGTTCTTC
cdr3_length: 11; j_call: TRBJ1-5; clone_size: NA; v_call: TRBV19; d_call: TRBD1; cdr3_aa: CSGQGGQPQHF; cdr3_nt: TGTTCGGGACAGGGAGGGCAGCCCCAGCATTTT
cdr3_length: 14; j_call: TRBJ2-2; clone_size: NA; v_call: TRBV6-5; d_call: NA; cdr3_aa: CASSSGAYTGELFF; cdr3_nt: TGTGCCAGCAGTTCTGGGGCCTACACCGGGGAGCTGTTTTTT
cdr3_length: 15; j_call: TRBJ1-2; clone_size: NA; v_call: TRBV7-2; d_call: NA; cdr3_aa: CASSSSFPGYYGYTF; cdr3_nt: TGTGCCAGCAGCTCCTCTTTCCCCGGATACTATGGCTACACCTTC
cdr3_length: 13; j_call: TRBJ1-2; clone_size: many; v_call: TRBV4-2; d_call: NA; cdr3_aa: CASSPAANYGYTF; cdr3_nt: TGTGCCAGCAGCCCCGCCGCTAACTATGGCTACACCTTC
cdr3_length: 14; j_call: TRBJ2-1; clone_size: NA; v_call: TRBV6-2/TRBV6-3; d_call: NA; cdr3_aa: CASSYDSLYNEQFF; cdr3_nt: TGTGCCAGCAGTTACGATAGTCTTTACAATGAGCAGTTCTTC
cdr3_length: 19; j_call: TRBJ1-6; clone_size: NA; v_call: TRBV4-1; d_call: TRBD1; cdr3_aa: CASSQAGTGASSYNSPLHF; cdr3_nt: TGCGCCAGCAGCCAGGCCGGGACAGGGGCTAGCTCCTATAATTCACCCCTCCACTTT
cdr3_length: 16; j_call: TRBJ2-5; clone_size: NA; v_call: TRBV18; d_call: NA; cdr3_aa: CASSPKRWADQETQYF; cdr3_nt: TGTGCCAGCTCACCAAAGCGTTGGGCGGACCAAGAGACCCAGTACTTC
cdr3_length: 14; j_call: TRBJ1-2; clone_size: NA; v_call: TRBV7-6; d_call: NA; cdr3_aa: CASSPPGVNYGYTF; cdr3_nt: TGTGCCAGCAGCCCGCCTGGGGTTAACTATGGCTACACCTTC
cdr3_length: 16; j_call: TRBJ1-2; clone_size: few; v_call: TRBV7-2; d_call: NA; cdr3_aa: CASSYKQQNPRDGYTF; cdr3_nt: TGTGCCAGCAGCTACAAACAACAGAACCCTCGGGATGGCTACACCTTC
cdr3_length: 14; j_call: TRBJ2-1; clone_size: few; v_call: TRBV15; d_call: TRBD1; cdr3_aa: CATSGTGESNEQFF; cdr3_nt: TGTGCCACCAGCGGGACAGGGGAGTCCAATGAGCAGTTCTTC
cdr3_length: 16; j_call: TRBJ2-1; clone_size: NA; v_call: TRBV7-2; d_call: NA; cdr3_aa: CVSSFLSQSSYNEQFF; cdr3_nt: TGTGTCAGCAGCTTCCTATCCCAAAGCTCCTACAATGAGCAGTTCTTC
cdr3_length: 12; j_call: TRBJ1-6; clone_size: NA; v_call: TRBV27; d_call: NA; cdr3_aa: CASSQPQSPLHF; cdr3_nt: TGTGCCAGTTCTCAACCACAGTCACCCCTCCACTTT
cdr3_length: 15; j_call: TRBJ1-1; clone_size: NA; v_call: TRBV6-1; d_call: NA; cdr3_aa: CDSSEGGYMNTEAFF; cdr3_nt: TGTGACAGCAGTGAAGGTGGATATATGAACACTGAAGCTTTCTTT
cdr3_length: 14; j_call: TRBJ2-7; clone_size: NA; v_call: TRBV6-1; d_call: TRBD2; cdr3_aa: CASSWGLPPYEQYF; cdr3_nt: TGTGCCAGCAGCTGGGGACTACCTCCCTACGAGCAGTACTTC